This is a list of T cell receptor beta chains from one sample in a study of T cells in Graves' hyperthyroidism and ophthalmopathy. TCRdb redid the calling of the multiplex PCR reads with MiXCR, one entry per CDR3 protein. The profile shows more than 600,000 distinct CDR3 sequences, about a sixth of them singletons. Source material: blood. All receptors derive from a man between 18 and 35 years old with Graves' hyperthyroidism. CDR3s include the opening cysteine and the closing phenylalanine or tryptophan. A D gene is named only where the DNA matches it firmly. The size of a clone is reported for some rows only, either as once, few or many, or as a class for expanded clones.

v_gene	j_gene	abundance	d_gene	CDR3aa	CDR3nt
TRBV7-9	TRBJ2-7	many	TRBD2	CASSHSGAGNEQYF	TGTGCCAGCAGCCATAGCGGGGCTGGAAACGAGCAGTACTTC
TRBV10-3	TRBJ1-6	.	.	CAISQYDATYNSPLHF	TGTGCCATCAGCCAGTACGACGCCACCTATAATTCACCCCTCCACTTT
TRBV25-1	TRBJ1-2	few	TRBD1	CASKRTLIRTGVNYGYTF	TGTGCCAGCAAAAGGACGTTAATCAGGACAGGGGTAAACTATGGCTACACCTTC
TRBV6-5	TRBJ2-1	.	.	CASSYGDNEQFF	TGTGCCAGCAGTTACGGAGACAATGAGCAGTTCTTC
TRBV29-1	TRBJ2-3	.	.	CSVRGGAGGSATQYF	TGCAGCGTTAGGGGGGGAGCTGGGGGCTCGGCTACGCAGTATTTT
TRBV6-2/TRBV6-3	TRBJ1-2	many	TRBD1	CASSSIYRGDYGYTF	TGTGCCAGCAGTTCGATCTACAGGGGGGACTATGGCTACACCTTC
TRBV12-3/TRBV12-4	TRBJ1-6	many	.	CASSPGVGAGSPLHF	TGTGCCAGCAGCCCCGGGGTGGGGGCTGGGTCACCCCTCCACTTT
TRBV28	TRBJ2-6	many	.	CASSCEEGFGANVLTF	TGTGCCAGCAGTTGCGAGGAGGGCTTTGGGGCCAACGTCCTGACTTTC
TRBV7-9	TRBJ1-2	.	TRBD1	CASSSSEDRGTNGYTF	TGTGCCAGCAGCTCCTCGGAGGACAGGGGAACGAATGGCTACACCTTC
TRBV6-1	TRBJ2-1	few	TRBD2	CASSRLAGMNNEQFF	TGTGCCAGCAGTCGACTAGCGGGAATGAACAATGAGCAGTTCTTC
TRBV24-1	TRBJ2-1	.	TRBD2	CATSDFKWGSGSTGSSYNEQFF	TGTGCCACCAGTGATTTCAAATGGGGTAGCGGGAGTACAGGGAGCTCCTACAATGAGCAGTTCTTC
TRBV9	TRBJ2-3	.	TRBD1	CASSETRDRISDTQYF	TGTGCCAGCAGCGAGACCCGGGACAGAATTTCAGATACGCAGTATTTT
TRBV9	TRBJ1-2	.	.	CASSEEIVADGYTF	TGTGCCAGCAGCGAGGAGATTGTAGCCGATGGCTACACCTTC
TRBV4-3	TRBJ2-5	.	TRBD2	CASSHGTSGSETQYF	TGCGCCAGCAGCCATGGGACTAGCGGGAGTGAGACCCAGTACTTC
TRBV3-1	TRBJ2-7	many	.	CASSHSSGDSPYEQYF	TGTGCCAGCAGCCATTCATCGGGGGACTCCCCCTACGAGCAGTACTTC
TRBV28	TRBJ2-5	once	TRBD2	CASSLLAGGHQETQYF	TGTGCCAGCAGTTTGCTAGCGGGAGGGCACCAAGAGACCCAGTACTTC
TRBV3-1	TRBJ1-1	once	.	CTNSDVAGGVWNTEAFF	TGTACCAACAGCGACGTTGCAGGCGGGGTGTGGAACACTGAAGCTTTCTTT
TRBV6-2/TRBV6-3	TRBJ2-3	few	TRBD2	CASSVGRNTDTQYF	TGTGCCAGCAGTGTCGGGAGGAACACAGATACGCAGTATTTT
TRBV30	TRBJ2-1	.	.	CAWERSSINEQFF	TGTGCCTGGGAGAGATCTTCGATCAATGAGCAGTTCTTC
TRBV10-2	TRBJ1-5	.	TRBD1	CASSVTGNGNQPQHF	TGCGCCAGCAGCGTGACAGGGAACGGCAATCAGCCCCAGCATTTT
TRBV10-3	TRBJ2-7	few	TRBD1	CAVHRDRDNEQYF	TGTGCCGTACACCGGGACAGGGATAACGAGCAGTACTTC
TRBV5-1	TRBJ2-1	few	TRBD2	CASSLVRLAADNEQFF	TGCGCCAGCAGCTTGGTCCGACTAGCGGCCGACAATGAGCAGTTCTTC
TRBV29-1	TRBJ1-2	few	.	CSVREGSFVYGYTF	TGCAGCGTCCGCGAGGGCAGCTTCGTCTATGGCTACACCTTC
TRBV18	TRBJ1-1	many	.	CASSPRSGGTEAFF	TGTGCCAGCTCACCTCGCAGTGGGGGTACTGAAGCTTTCTTT
TRBV6-1	TRBJ2-1	few	TRBD2	CASSSPLAGGWNEQFF	TGTGCCAGCAGTTCCCCACTAGCGGGAGGGTGGAATGAGCAGTTCTTC
TRBV2	TRBJ1-4	many	TRBD1	CASSEGTGNEKLFF	TGTGCCAGCAGTGAGGGGACAGGGAACGAAAAACTGTTTTTT